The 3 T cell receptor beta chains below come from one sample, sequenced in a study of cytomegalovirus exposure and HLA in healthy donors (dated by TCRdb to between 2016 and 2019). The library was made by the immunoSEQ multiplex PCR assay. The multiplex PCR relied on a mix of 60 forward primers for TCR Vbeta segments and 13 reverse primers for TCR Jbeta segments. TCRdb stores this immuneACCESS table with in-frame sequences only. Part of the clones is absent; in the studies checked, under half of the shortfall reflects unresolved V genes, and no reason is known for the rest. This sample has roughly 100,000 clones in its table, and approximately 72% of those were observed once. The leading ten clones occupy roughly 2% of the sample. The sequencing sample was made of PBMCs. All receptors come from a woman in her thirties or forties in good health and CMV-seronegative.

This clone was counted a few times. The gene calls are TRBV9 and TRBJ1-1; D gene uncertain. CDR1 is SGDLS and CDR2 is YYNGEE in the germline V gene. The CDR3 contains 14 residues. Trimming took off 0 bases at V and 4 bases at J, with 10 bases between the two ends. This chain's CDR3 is CASSVGVRLTEAFF. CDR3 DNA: TGTGCCAGCAGCGTAGGCGTCAGGCTCACTGAAGCTTTCTTT.

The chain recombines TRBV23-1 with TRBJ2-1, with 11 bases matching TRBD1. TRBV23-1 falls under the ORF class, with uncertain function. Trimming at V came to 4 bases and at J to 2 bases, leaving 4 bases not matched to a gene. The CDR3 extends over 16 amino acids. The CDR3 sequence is CASSRPGQGAYNEQFF. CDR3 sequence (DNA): TGCGCCAGCAGTCGACCGGGACAGGGGGCCTACAATGAGCAGTTCTTC.

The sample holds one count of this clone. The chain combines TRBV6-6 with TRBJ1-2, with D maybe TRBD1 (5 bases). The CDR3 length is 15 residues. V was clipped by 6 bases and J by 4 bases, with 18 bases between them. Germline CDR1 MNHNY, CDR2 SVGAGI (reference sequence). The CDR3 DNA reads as TGTGCCAGCAGGGTGGCAGGGCCCCAAAGCTATGGCTACACCTTC. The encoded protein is CASRVAGPQSYGYTF.